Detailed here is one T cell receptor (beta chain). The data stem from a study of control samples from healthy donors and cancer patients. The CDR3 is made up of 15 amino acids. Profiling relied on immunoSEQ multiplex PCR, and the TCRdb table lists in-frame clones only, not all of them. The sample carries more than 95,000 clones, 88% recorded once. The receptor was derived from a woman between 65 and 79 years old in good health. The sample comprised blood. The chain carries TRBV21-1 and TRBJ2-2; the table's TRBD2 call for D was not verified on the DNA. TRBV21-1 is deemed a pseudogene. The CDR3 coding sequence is TGTGCCAGCACTCCCGGGAGGGGGCGCCCCGGGGAGCTGTTTTTT. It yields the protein CASTPGRGRPGELFF.